The subject of this entry is one TCR beta chain. The source of the sample is a study of T-cell reconstitution after alpha-beta-depleted transplantation in children. Trimming took 4 bases from V and 8 from J, leaving 11 bases between them. The germline CDR1 and CDR2 sequences are DFQATT and SNEGSKA (reference sequence). The CDR3 totals 11 residues. A library of TCRbeta sequences, prepared with unique molecular identifiers, was generated. In TCRdb, the PCR reads were re-called with MiXCR into one record per CDR3 protein. Among about 540,000 distinct CDR3 sequences listed, 15% to 20% were seen once. The TCR originated in a human donor who donated a stem cell graft to a child with acute lymphoblastic leukemia. The source material was PBMCs from the stem cell graft donor, sampled from the stem cell graft. The V and J genes are TRBV20-1 and TRBJ1-1; D possibly corresponds to TRBD1 (6 bases). CDR3 bases: TGCAGTGCTACAGGGGCGGCGGAAGCTTTCTTT. It encodes CSATGAAEAFF.